This T cell receptor (beta chain) appears in the sequencing data of a study of beta chain features in type 1 diabetes. Study information: Similarity in age, gender and cell yields was seen between patients and healthy donors. General study results and limits: In every one of the four CD4+ subsets, TCRB CDR3s were moderately but significantly shorter in Type 1 diabetes patients.

Reverse transcribing all isolated RNA meant expressed TCRB transcripts were sequenced. Libraries were prepared by immunoSEQ multiplex PCR; TCRdb keeps only in-frame clonotypes and omits some of them. The sample lists about 99,000 clones, approximately 30% occurring once. V dropped 3 bases and J dropped 6; count of bases not matched to a gene: 9. CDR1 is KGHSH and CDR2 is LQKENI in the germline V gene. The CDR3 runs 15 residues. A note on this clone: Its matching antigen is unknown.

The receptor was isolated from a woman between 18 and 29 years old with type 1 diabetes. The J gene is TRBJ2-7, the V gene TRBV18; 9 positions match TRBD1. Sample: central memory CD4+ T cells from blood. CDR3 amino acids: CASSPGTGYAGEQYV. The CDR3 coding sequence is TGTGCCAGCTCACCCGGGACAGGGTACGCCGGCGAGCAGTACGTC.